This TCR beta chain was found in a study of response to subunit inactivated influenza vaccine. General study results and limits: That few new T cells are recruited by each seasonal influenza vaccination was the authors' suggestion.

As for this clonotype: Its antigen is unknown.

TCRdb re-derived calls from the RT-PCR reads in MiXCR, one entry per CDR3 protein. The sample has about 500,000 distinct CDR3 sequences, 10% to 15% seen once. CDR3 size: 12 residues. With V trimmed by 5 bases and J by 12 bases, 4 bases remained unmatched. Per the germline V gene, CDR1 is MDHEN and CDR2 is SYDVKM. This specimen consisted of PBMCs from blood, obtained roughly 45 days after vaccination. The TCR was taken from a man between 45 and 60 years old who received an inactivated influenza vaccine. The rearrangement links TRBV28 to TRBJ2-1; TRBD1 matches 10 bases. The CDR3 nucleotides are TGTGCCAGCAGTCCCGGGACAGGGGCGCAGTTCTTC. It encodes CASSPGTGAQFF.